This is a list of T cell receptor beta chains from one sample in a study of cytomegalovirus exposure and HLA in healthy donors. Assay: immunoSEQ multiplex PCR; the TCRdb copy retains only in-frame clones and omits some. The sample yields just over 200,000 clones, 70% seen once. The sample consisted of PBMCs. The receptors were gathered from a man aged 35 to 55 in good health and CMV-seropositive. The CDR3 runs from the conserved cysteine through the conserved F or W. A D gene is named only where the DNA matches it firmly. The size field is filled for only some rows; it gives once, few, many or a size class.

j_call: TRBJ1-6; clone_size: once; d_call: .; v_call: TRBV25-1; cdr3_aa: CASKSTGADSPLHF; cdr3_nt: TGTGCCAGCAAGTCGACGGGAGCGGATTCACCCCTCCACTTT
j_call: TRBJ2-7; clone_size: few; d_call: TRBD2; v_call: TRBV7-9; cdr3_aa: CASSPLAGLSSYEQYF; cdr3_nt: TGTGCCAGCAGCCCTCTAGCGGGGCTAAGCTCCTACGAGCAGTACTTC
j_call: TRBJ2-5; clone_size: .; d_call: TRBD1; v_call: TRBV4-2; cdr3_aa: CASSPDRGISETQYF; cdr3_nt: TGTGCCAGCAGTCCTGACAGGGGGATTTCAGAGACCCAGTACTTC
j_call: TRBJ2-3; clone_size: .; d_call: .; v_call: TRBV11-2; cdr3_aa: CASNQDSDTQYF; cdr3_nt: TGTGCCAGCAACCAGGACTCAGATACGCAGTATTTT
j_call: TRBJ2-3; clone_size: few; d_call: .; v_call: TRBV5-1; cdr3_aa: CASSLAGGQIDTQYF; cdr3_nt: TGCGCCAGCAGCTTGGCGGGGGGCCAAATAGATACGCAGTATTTT
j_call: TRBJ1-2; clone_size: few; d_call: TRBD1; v_call: TRBV7-2; cdr3_aa: CASSSGTGGYGYTF; cdr3_nt: TGTGCCAGCAGTTCCGGGACAGGGGGCTATGGCTACACCTTC
j_call: TRBJ2-2; clone_size: .; d_call: .; v_call: TRBV9; cdr3_aa: CASSARGTGELFF; cdr3_nt: TGTGCCAGCAGCGCGCGGGGTACCGGGGAGCTGTTTTTT
j_call: TRBJ1-1; clone_size: .; d_call: .; v_call: TRBV11-1; cdr3_aa: CASSLGRTAMNTEAFF; cdr3_nt: TGTGCCAGCAGCTTAGGTCGGACAGCCATGAACACTGAAGCTTTCTTT
j_call: TRBJ1-2; clone_size: .; d_call: .; v_call: TRBV29-1; cdr3_aa: CSVEYYGGIYTF; cdr3_nt: TGCAGCGTTGAATACTACGGGGGGATCTACACCTTC
j_call: TRBJ2-7; clone_size: .; d_call: TRBD2; v_call: TRBV5-8; cdr3_aa: CASSLGLAGGLEQYF; cdr3_nt: TGTGCCAGCAGCCTGGGACTAGCGGGGGGGCTGGAGCAGTACTTC
j_call: TRBJ1-2; clone_size: few; d_call: .; v_call: TRBV5-4; cdr3_aa: CASSPRGGHYGYTF; cdr3_nt: TGTGCCAGCAGCCCCAGGGGAGGGCACTATGGCTACACCTTC
j_call: TRBJ2-2; clone_size: .; d_call: TRBD2; v_call: TRBV7-3; cdr3_aa: CASSSSRGGPNTGELFF; cdr3_nt: TGTGCCAGCAGCTCCTCCCGGGGGGGGCCTAACACCGGGGAGCTGTTTTTT
j_call: TRBJ2-7; clone_size: .; d_call: TRBD2; v_call: TRBV29-1; cdr3_aa: CSVTSDTHSYEQYF; cdr3_nt: TGCAGCGTTACTAGCGACACCCACTCCTACGAGCAGTACTTC
j_call: TRBJ1-1; clone_size: .; d_call: .; v_call: TRBV18; cdr3_aa: CASSPNRDTEAFF; cdr3_nt: TGTGCCAGCTCACCTAATCGCGACACTGAAGCTTTCTTT
j_call: TRBJ2-3; clone_size: .; d_call: TRBD2; v_call: TRBV29-1; cdr3_aa: CSVEGTSGARILDTQYF; cdr3_nt: TGCAGCGTCGAGGGGACTAGCGGGGCCCGTATCCTAGATACGCAGTATTTT
j_call: TRBJ2-7; clone_size: .; d_call: .; v_call: TRBV2; cdr3_aa: CASSGGWGSYEQYF; cdr3_nt: TGTGCCAGCAGCGGGGGTTGGGGATCCTACGAGCAGTACTTC
j_call: TRBJ1-1; clone_size: few; d_call: .; v_call: TRBV6-1; cdr3_aa: CASSGRRNTEAFF; cdr3_nt: TGTGCCAGCAGTGGACGGAGGAACACTGAAGCTTTCTTT
j_call: TRBJ1-1; clone_size: .; d_call: TRBD1; v_call: TRBV9; cdr3_aa: CASSVLGTGVTEAFF; cdr3_nt: TGTGCCAGCAGCGTACTAGGGACAGGGGTTACTGAAGCTTTCTTT
j_call: TRBJ1-3; clone_size: .; d_call: TRBD1; v_call: TRBV7-9; cdr3_aa: CASSLARGQGFSGNTIYF; cdr3_nt: TGTGCCAGCAGCTTAGCGAGGGGACAGGGATTCTCTGGAAACACCATATATTTT
j_call: TRBJ2-1; clone_size: .; d_call: .; v_call: TRBV7-2; cdr3_aa: CASSRRAGNEQFF; cdr3_nt: TGTGCCAGCAGTCGACGAGCAGGAAATGAGCAGTTCTTC
j_call: TRBJ1-1; clone_size: once; d_call: .; v_call: TRBV5-1; cdr3_aa: CASSSLGAANTEAFF; cdr3_nt: TGCGCCAGCAGCTCCCTAGGGGCAGCGAACACTGAAGCTTTCTTT
j_call: TRBJ1-2; clone_size: .; d_call: .; v_call: TRBV28; cdr3_aa: CASSVTDRRSLYTF; cdr3_nt: TGTGCCAGCAGTGTGACGGACAGAAGGTCACTCTACACCTTC
j_call: TRBJ2-4; clone_size: few; d_call: .; v_call: TRBV19; cdr3_aa: CASSIVAALAKNIQYF; cdr3_nt: TGTGCCAGTAGTATAGTGGCTGCCTTGGCCAAAAACATTCAGTACTTC
j_call: TRBJ2-3; clone_size: .; d_call: TRBD2; v_call: TRBV14; cdr3_aa: CASSQGRTSGTDTQYF; cdr3_nt: TGTGCCAGCAGCCAAGGGCGGACTAGCGGCACAGATACGCAGTATTTT
j_call: TRBJ2-7; clone_size: .; d_call: TRBD1; v_call: TRBV5-1; cdr3_aa: CASSLIPGQALREQYF; cdr3_nt: TGCGCCAGCAGCCTAATACCGGGACAGGCACTCCGCGAGCAGTACTTC
j_call: TRBJ2-7; clone_size: .; d_call: TRBD1; v_call: TRBV5-6; cdr3_aa: CASSAQGDGRYF; cdr3_nt: TGTGCCAGCAGCGCGCAGGGGGACGGGCGGTACTTC
j_call: TRBJ2-3; clone_size: .; d_call: .; v_call: TRBV5-8; cdr3_aa: CASSPLRGTDTQYF; cdr3_nt: TGTGCCAGCAGCCCCCTTCGGGGCACAGATACGCAGTATTTT
j_call: TRBJ2-1; clone_size: .; d_call: .; v_call: TRBV9; cdr3_aa: CASSVGPRHTGNEQFF; cdr3_nt: TGTGCCAGCAGCGTAGGTCCCAGACACACTGGCAATGAGCAGTTCTTC
j_call: TRBJ1-1; clone_size: .; d_call: .; v_call: TRBV7-9; cdr3_aa: CASSPTGRVFAFF; cdr3_nt: TGTGCCAGCAGCCCTACAGGGCGGGTGTTCGCTTTCTTT
j_call: TRBJ2-5; clone_size: .; d_call: TRBD2; v_call: TRBV5-1; cdr3_aa: CASSLAKGPHPGGETQYF; cdr3_nt: TGCGCCAGCAGCTTGGCCAAGGGGCCCCATCCGGGAGGGGAGACCCAGTACTTC
j_call: TRBJ1-2; clone_size: once; d_call: .; v_call: TRBV10-2; cdr3_aa: CASSTVRDGYTF; cdr3_nt: TGCGCCAGCAGTACGGTCCGGGATGGCTACACCTTC